The source of this TCR beta chain is a study of T-cell reconstitution after alpha-beta-depleted transplantation in children. Findings and limits, study-wide: Among T cells one year after transplant, newly produced cells accounted for most counts and diversity.

Germline loops: CDR1 SEHNR, CDR2 FQNEAQ (reference sequence). V lost 5 bases and J lost 4, with 14 bases in between. This CDR3 has 14 residues. Remarks on this clonotype: Antigen specificity is unknown.

The TCRbeta library incorporated unique molecular identifiers. From the PCR reads, TCRdb called clonotypes with MiXCR, one entry per CDR3 protein. The sample consists of about 440,000 distinct CDR3 sequences, about 45% of them appearing once. The source material was PBMCs, sampled before TCRalphabeta/CD19-depleted stem cell transplant. This clonotype was obtained from a girl under 10 years old with aplastic anemia, due to receive a stem cell transplant. This sequence joins TRBV7-9 and TRBJ1-1; maybe TRBD1 (6 bases). The CDR3 here is CASSAHGTPTEAFF. The CDR3 nucleotides are TGTGCCAGCAGCGCTCACGGGACACCCACTGAAGCTTTCTTT.